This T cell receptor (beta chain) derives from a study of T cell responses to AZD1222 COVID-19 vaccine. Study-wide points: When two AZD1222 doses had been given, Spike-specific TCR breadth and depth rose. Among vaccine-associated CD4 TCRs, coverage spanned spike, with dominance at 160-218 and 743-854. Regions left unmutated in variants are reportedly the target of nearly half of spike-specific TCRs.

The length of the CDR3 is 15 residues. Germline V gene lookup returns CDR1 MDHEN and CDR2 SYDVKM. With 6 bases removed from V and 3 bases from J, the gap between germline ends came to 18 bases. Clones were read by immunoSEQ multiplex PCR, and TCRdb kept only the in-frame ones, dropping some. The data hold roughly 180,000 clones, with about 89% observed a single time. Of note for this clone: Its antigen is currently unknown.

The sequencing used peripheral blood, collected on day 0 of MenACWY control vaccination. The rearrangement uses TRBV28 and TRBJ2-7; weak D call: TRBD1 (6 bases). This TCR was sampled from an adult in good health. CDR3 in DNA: TGTGCCAGCAGCCAAACATCGACAGGCCACTACGAGCAGTACTTC. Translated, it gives CASSQTSTGHYEQYF.